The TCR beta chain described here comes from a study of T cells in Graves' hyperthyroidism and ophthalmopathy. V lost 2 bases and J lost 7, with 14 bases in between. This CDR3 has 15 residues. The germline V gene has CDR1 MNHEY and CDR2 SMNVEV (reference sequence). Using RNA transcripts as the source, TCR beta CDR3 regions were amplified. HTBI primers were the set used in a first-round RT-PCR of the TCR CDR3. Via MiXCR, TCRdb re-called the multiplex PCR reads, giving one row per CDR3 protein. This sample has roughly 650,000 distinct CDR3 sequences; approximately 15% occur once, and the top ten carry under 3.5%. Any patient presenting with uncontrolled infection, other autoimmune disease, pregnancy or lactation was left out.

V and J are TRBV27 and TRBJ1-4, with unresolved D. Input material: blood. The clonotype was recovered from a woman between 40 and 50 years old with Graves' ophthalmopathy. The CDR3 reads CASSLIGRDGEKLFF. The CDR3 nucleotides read TGTGCCAGCAGTTTAATTGGGAGAGACGGTGAAAAACTGTTTTTT.